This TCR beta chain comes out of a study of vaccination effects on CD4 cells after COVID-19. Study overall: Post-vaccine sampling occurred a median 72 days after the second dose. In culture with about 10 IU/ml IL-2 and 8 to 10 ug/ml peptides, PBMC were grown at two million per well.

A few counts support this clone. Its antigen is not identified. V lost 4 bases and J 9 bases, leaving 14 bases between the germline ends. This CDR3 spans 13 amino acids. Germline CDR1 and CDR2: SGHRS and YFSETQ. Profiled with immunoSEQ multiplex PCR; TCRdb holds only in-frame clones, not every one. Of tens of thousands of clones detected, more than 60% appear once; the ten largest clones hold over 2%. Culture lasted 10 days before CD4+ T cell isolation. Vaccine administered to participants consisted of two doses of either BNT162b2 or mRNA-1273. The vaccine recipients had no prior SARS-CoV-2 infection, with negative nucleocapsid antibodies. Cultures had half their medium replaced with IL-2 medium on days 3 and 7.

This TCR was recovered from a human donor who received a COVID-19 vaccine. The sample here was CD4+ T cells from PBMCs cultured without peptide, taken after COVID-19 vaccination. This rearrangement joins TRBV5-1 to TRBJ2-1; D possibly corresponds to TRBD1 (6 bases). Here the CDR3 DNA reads TGCGCCAGCAGCGGACAGAATAGGGGTGAGCAGTTCTTC. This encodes CASSGQNRGEQFF.